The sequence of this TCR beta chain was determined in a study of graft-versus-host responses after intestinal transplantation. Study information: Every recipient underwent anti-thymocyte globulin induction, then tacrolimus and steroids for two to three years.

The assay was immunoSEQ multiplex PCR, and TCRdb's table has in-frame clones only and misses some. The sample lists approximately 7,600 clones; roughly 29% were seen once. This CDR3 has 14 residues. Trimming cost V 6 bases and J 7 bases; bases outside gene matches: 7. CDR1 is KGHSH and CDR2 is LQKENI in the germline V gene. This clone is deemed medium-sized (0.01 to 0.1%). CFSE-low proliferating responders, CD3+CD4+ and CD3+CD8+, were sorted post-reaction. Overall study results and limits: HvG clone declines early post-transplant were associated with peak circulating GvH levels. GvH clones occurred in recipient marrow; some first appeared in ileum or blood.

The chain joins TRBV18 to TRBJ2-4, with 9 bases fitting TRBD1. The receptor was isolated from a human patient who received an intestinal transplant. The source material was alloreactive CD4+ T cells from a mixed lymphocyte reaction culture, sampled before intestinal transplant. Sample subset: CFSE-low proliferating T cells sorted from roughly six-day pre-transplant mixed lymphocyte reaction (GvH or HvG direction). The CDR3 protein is CASSPRTGVNIQYF. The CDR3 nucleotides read TGTGCCAGCTCTCCTAGGACAGGGGTGAACATTCAGTACTTC.